This T cell receptor beta chain comes out of a study of blood T cell repertoires in COVID-19 (dated by TCRdb to 2020 to 2021). With regard to the full study: Samples from collaborators originated in the United States, Italy and Spain and spanned both the acute and convalescent phases of COVID-19. The material from the prospective study consisted of cDNA or gDNA derived from T cells, B-cell-depleted T cells, or PBMCs. Subjects who had been exposed to COVID-19, were actively infected with it, or had recovered from it provided the deeply sampled blood TCRbeta repertoires that made up the dataset. A freely available public database, intended as a resource for researchers studying the immune response to SARS-CoV-2, is where the repertoires were released. The samples were drawn from two sources: the first 160 participants of the ongoing ImmuneRACE study, and 950 to 1,500 subjects contributed by 6 global collaborators. Nearly every sample came with metadata listing a de-identified subject ID, COVID-19 status, age in years and sex. HLA class I and class II types, where available, came from metadata supplied by the sample provider rather than from assay-based typing. Findings and caveats that apply to the study as a whole: Clinical and demographic metadata were provided uncurated, with the amount varying by source and participant.

Including cysteine and phenylalanine, the CDR3 has 16 amino acids. Only the CDR3 DNA is retained, 48 bases long and in frame from the first base. Based on the germline V gene (reference sequence), the CDR1 and CDR2 sequences are SEHNR and FQNEAQ. V is trimmed back by 5 bases and J by 1 base, and the junction contains 7 bases that no gene match accounts for. Collaborating institutions collected whole blood in K2EDTA tubes following their own protocols. For TCRbeta analysis, collaborator samples were shipped as frozen whole blood, as isolated PBMCs, or as DNA extracted from either sample type. TCRbeta CDR3 regions were amplified from genomic DNA by means of the immunoSEQ Assay, a bias-controlled multiplex PCR. From the authors' description of their analysis: Nucleated cell counts per sample were estimated from amplification of reference gene primers within the assay. To quantify the absolute abundance of each unique TCRbeta CDR3 rearrangement, sequence reads were collapsed and filtered. Productive Simpson clonality was computed per sample as the square root of Simpson's diversity index over productive rearrangements. TCRdb's version of the immuneACCESS table is confined to in-frame rearrangements and falls short of the full clone set. An unresolved V gene accounts for under half of the shortfall where checked; the remainder is of unknown origin. Clonal size and the V and J genes are those of that table, whereas D and trimming came from the DNA. The sample includes 100,000 to 150,000 clones, with around 86% observed a single time. The ten most abundant clones make up around 27% of the sample.

As for this clone: Its cognate antigen has yet to be identified. No base-level quality is on record; no much larger clone is a single base apart.

This clonotype originated in an elderly woman with acute or convalescent COVID-19. The rearrangement joined TRBV7-9 to TRBJ2-4, with 8 middle bases fitting TRBD2. Input material: peripheral blood. The nucleotide sequence is TGTGCCAGCAGCCACGGTTCGGGAGGGGCCAAAAACATTCAGTACTTC. This codes for CASSHGSGGAKNIQYF.